This T cell receptor (beta chain) was captured by sequencing in a study of blood T cell repertoires in COVID-19. Study context: COVID-19 samples from acute and convalescent phases originated in the United States, Italy and Spain. In each case, the material was cDNA or gDNA derived from T cells, B-cell-depleted T cells, or PBMCs.

Trimming at V came to 5 bases and at J to 6 bases, leaving 6 bases not matched to a gene. Germline V lookup: CDR1 MNHEY, CDR2 SVGAGI. This CDR3 comprises 15 residues. Per the original data handling: Amplification from reference gene primers served as the basis for estimated nucleated cell counts. TCRdb's table, derived via immunoSEQ multiplex PCR, lists solely in-frame clones and lacks some. The D gene and trimming were derived from the DNA, and the V and J assignments and clone size from that table. The data contain 170,000 or so clones, around 90% of them singletons. The TCR comes from a man aged 40-55 years with active or convalescent COVID-19. The chain couples TRBV6-5 to TRBJ2-1; 11 nucleotides line up with TRBD2. Sequenced material: peripheral blood. CDR3 protein: CASSKLAGGGNEQFF. For the CDR3, the DNA is TGTGCCAGCAGTAAATTAGCGGGGGGGGGCAATGAGCAGTTCTTC.